This T cell receptor (beta chain) was observed in a study of technical replicates of blood from several donors (dated by TCRdb to about 2017). The library was prepared using the immunoSEQ multiplex PCR assay. The table comes from immuneACCESS by way of TCRdb, which keeps in-frame sequences with V and J called. Part of the clones is missing from these tables; in studies checked, under half for an unresolved V gene and the rest for unknown reasons. This sample comprises about 58,000 clones, about 95% of them detected only once. Of the sample, 2.5% to 3.5% falls within the top ten clones. Including cysteine and phenylalanine, the CDR3 has 11 amino acids. Kept here is only the CDR3 DNA, which spans 33 bases and is read in frame from base 1. For CDR1 and CDR2, the germline V gene (reference sequence) lists DFQATT and SNEGSKA. The V end gives up 6 bases and the J end 7 bases, leaving 5 bases in the junction not matched to a gene.

This clone was seen just once. What this receptor recognizes is not known. Per-nucleotide qualities are absent, and no much larger clonotype sits a single base away. The sample consisted of PBMCs. This receptor was identified in a human donor in good health. Some clones in this sample may be carry-over from other donors' samples. The rearrangement combines TRBV20-1 with TRBJ1-2, with TRBD1 identical over 7 junction bases. The CDR3 region: CSARTGAGYTF. The DNA sequence is as follows: TGCAGTGCCCGAACAGGGGCTGGCTACACCTTC.